This T cell receptor beta chain comes out of a study of response to subunit inactivated influenza vaccine. TCRdb used MiXCR to reprocess the RT-PCR reads, holding one entry per CDR3 protein. This table has roughly 190,000 distinct CDR3 sequences, approximately 12% appearing once. This clonotype was detected only a few times. Between the trimmed V and J ends, which lost 7 bases and 5 bases, there was a span of 9 bases. CDR1 SEHNR and CDR2 FQNEAQ come from the germline V gene (reference sequence). This CDR3 spans 11 amino acids. A further study also used this sample, focusing on T cells expressing NK-cell markers. Turning to that study: UMI-tagged 5'RACE template switching yielded the TCR beta cDNA. Sorted T-cell subsets CD3+CD56+NKG2C+, CD3+CD56+NKG2C- and CD3+CD56-NKG2C+ were TCR beta-sequenced. With respect to HCMV, most of the eight sequenced donors were seropositive, and one was seronegative. Roughly 1.0-8% of CD8+ T cells in about six donors belonged to dominant NKG2C+ clonotypes. These same clonotypes (in a handful of donors) also led the CD3+CD56-NKG2C+ fraction.

The chain has TRBV7-9 and TRBJ2-7; D unclear. Sequenced here: CD8+ T cells sorted from PBMCs, sampled roughly 13 days after vaccination. This clonotype was sampled from a man aged 45-65 years who received an inactivated influenza vaccine. The CDR3 DNA sequence: TGTGCCAGCACCCCGATACACGAGCAGTACTTC. This sequence encodes CASTPIHEQYF.